Listed here are 5 T cell receptor beta chains from one sample, sequenced in a study of blood T cells in healthy people across ages. It was with a sample-barcoded 5' primer and a J-beta primer mix that a second PCR of roughly 7 to 12 cycles was run. One entry per CDR3 protein, called by TCRdb with MiXCR from the 5' RACE reads. The table records about 840,000 distinct CDR3 sequences, 29% of them present only once. The same data also went into a second study, on T cells of mothers and their children.

Sequences were obtained from blood. The source of these receptors is a woman in her 40s in good health.

The chain is built from TRBV6-1 and TRBJ2-1; 7 nucleotides agree with TRBD1. The CDR3 is 16 residues long. V trimming: 4 bases; J trimming: 0 bases; junction bases outside the gene matches: 6. Germline V gene sequence: CDR1 MNHNS, CDR2 SASEGT. The CDR3 region has the DNA TGTGCCAGCAGTGCACAGGGACAGAGCTCCTACAATGAGCAGTTCTTC. Protein product: CASSAQGQSSYNEQFF.

This clonotype was seen more than once but under ten times. The rearrangement uses TRBV20-1 and TRBJ1-5; perhaps TRBD1 as D (6 bases). V was cut by 3 bases and J by 2 bases, with 11 bases left in between. Germline V gene data show CDR1 as DFQATT and CDR2 as SNEGSKA (reference sequence). The CDR3 is made up of 14 amino acids. This CDR3 is CSARRGAGNQPQHF. In DNA form, the CDR3 reads TGCAGTGCTAGGCGGGGGGCTGGCAATCAGCCCCAGCATTTT.

This clonotype was counted many times. The CDR3, as DNA: TGTGCCAGCAGGCTGGGCAGCCAAGTCAGTTATGTTCAGTACTTC. It is translated as CASRLGSQVSYVQYF. The chain uses TRBV6-1 and TRBJ2-4; D unclear. Trimming pared 6 bases from V and 11 bases from J, leaving 23 bases between. Germline V lookup: CDR1 MNHNS, CDR2 SASEGT. The CDR3 covers 15 residues.

The J gene is TRBJ2-3, the V gene TRBV20-1; TRBD1 might be the D (6 bases). The germline gives CDR1 DFQATT, CDR2 SNEGSKA (reference sequence). V was pared by 5 bases and J by 0 bases, with 15 bases between. CDR3 length: 15 amino acids. CDR3 in DNA: TGCAGTGCTGACAGGCGGACAAAGAGCACAGATACGCAGTATTTT. Its translation is CSADRRTKSTDTQYF.

This clonotype has only a few counts. CDR3 region: CASNGGRSRDEETQYF. CDR3 nucleotide sequence: TGTGCCAGCAACGGGGGGCGTTCCAGGGACGAAGAGACCCAGTACTTC. J is TRBJ2-5 and V is TRBV9, with D possibly TRBD2 on 7 matching bases. This CDR3 is built from 16 residues. The V end lost 6 bases, the J end lost 3 bases, and 21 bases lay between the germline ends. From germline, CDR1 is SGDLS and CDR2 YYNGEE.